This T cell receptor (beta chain) was captured in a study of blood T cells in healthy people across ages. At the level of the study: Template switching recovered approximately one barcoded beta molecule for every two T cells. Notes on the study in general: The fall in TCR beta diversity per million T cells was roughly linear with age.

The CDR3 covers 13 residues. Germline CDR1 reads SEHNR; CDR2 reads FQNEAQ (reference sequence). V lost 4 bases and J lost 11, with 17 bases in between. The second PCR ran roughly 6 to 11 cycles with a sample-barcoded 5' primer and J-beta primers. Every cDNA was tagged by a template-switch adaptor with 12 random nucleotides. A single record per CDR3 protein comes from TCRdb applying MiXCR to the 5' RACE reads. The sample shows fewer than 900,000 distinct CDR3 sequences, 36% of them seen only once. This clonotype showed up just a few times. Its matching antigen is unknown. The sample consisted of blood. The chain employs TRBV7-9 and TRBJ1-2; TRBD1 might be the D (5 bases). The clonotype originates from a man aged 18 to 29 in good health. CDR3 residues: CASSSGSGAWYTF. DNA for the CDR3: TGTGCCAGCAGCTCAGGCTCTGGGGCCTGGTACACCTTC.